This TCR beta chain was captured in a study of shared clonotypes between healthy human individuals. The overall study: Each donor's CD8 memory used one plate, CD8 naive two, each CD4 subset three.

The genomic DNA of each subset was split evenly across several immunoSEQ plates. Repertoires were generated with immunoSEQ multiplex PCR, while TCRdb's copy carries only in-frame clones and drops some. In the table there are 630,000 or so clones, 95% to 98% of which are singletons. Worth noting for this clone: Antigen: not known.

Overall study results and limits: The study found about 5.1% of naive CD4 clonotypes shared across several donors. Only blood was sampled; tissue repertoires likely differ.

Cells designated naive CD8 were CD45RO-negative and were positively selected for CCR7, with terminally differentiated effector memory CD45RA+ cells excluded. Germline V CDR1 and CDR2: LNHNV, YYDKDF (reference sequence). This CDR3 spans 15 amino acids. V was pared by 1 base and J by 0 bases, with 6 bases between. The clonotype comes from a man younger than 45 in good health. The rearrangement joins TRBV15 to TRBJ2-2; no clear D. The source material was naive CD8+ T cells sorted from blood. CDR3 sequence: CATSRGRTNTGELFF. DNA for the CDR3: TGTGCCACCAGCAGAGGACGGACGAACACCGGGGAGCTGTTTTTT.